These 18 T cell receptor beta chains were all obtained from the same sample, sequenced in a study of T cells expressing NK-cell markers. TCRdb reprocessed the 5' RACE reads and stores each CDR3 protein as one record, lacking DNA. The repertoire table contains under 35,000 distinct CDR3 sequences. Sequenced input: blood T cells: a sorted CD56 or NKG2C T cell subset, CD4+ or CD8+ T cells, or bulk PBMC T cells (not recorded which). Every receptor here comes from a woman between 18 and 69 years old in good health.

The chain uses TRBV29-1 and TRBJ1-1. The CDR3 loop spans 13 amino acids. Germline CDR1 and CDR2: SQVTM and ANQGSEA. The CDR3 loop is CSVEKGRNTEAFF.

The rearrangement joins TRBV9 to TRBJ2-2; absent DNA, TCRdb's TRBD2 call cannot be checked. This CDR3 region has 14 residues. Germline V gives CDR1 SGDLS, CDR2 YYNGEE. The CDR3: CASSVGSSPGELFF.

The chain combines TRBV10-3 with TRBJ1-1; the D gene TCRdb calls, TRBD1, cannot be checked with no DNA. The CDR3 has 13 amino acids. Germline V gene lookup returns CDR1 ENHRY and CDR2 SYGVKD. CDR3 sequence: CATTSVGDTEAFF.

The chain combines TRBV29-1 with TRBJ2-3; TCRdb returns TRBD1, unconfirmable since there is no DNA. The CDR3 extends over 15 amino acids. Germline assignment: CDR1 SQVTM and CDR2 ANQGSEA. The chain's CDR3 is CSVAPWTESTDTQYF.

The rearrangement joins TRBV5-6 to TRBJ2-7; the D gene TCRdb calls, TRBD1, cannot be checked with no DNA. The CDR3 length is 15 residues. Germline lookup yields CDR1 SGHDT and CDR2 YYEEEE. The CDR3 reads CASSGPAGRPYEQYF.

The chain combines TRBV7-8 with TRBJ2-5; no DNA is available, so the TRBD2 call from TCRdb remains unchecked. CDR1 is SGHVS and CDR2 is FQNEAQ in the germline V gene. CDR3 length equals 15 residues. This chain's CDR3 is CASRPLLGGQETQYF. The full variable domain, in which reference TRBV7-8 and TRBJ2-5 provide the parts outside the CDR3, is GAGVSQSPRYKVAKRGQDVALRCDPISGHVSLFWYQQALGQGPEFLTYFQNEAQLDKSGLPSDRFFAERPEGSVSTLKIQRTQQEDSAVYLCASRPLLGGQETQYFGPGTRLLVL.

The chain uses TRBV24-1 and TRBJ2-7; TCRdb reports TRBD1, a call that lacks DNA to check it against. The CDR3 length is 13 residues. The germline gives CDR1 KGHDR, CDR2 SFDVKD. CDR3 residues: CATSDTYRDEQYF.

The rearrangement joins TRBV6-4 to TRBJ2-2; TCRdb returns TRBD1, unconfirmable since there is no DNA. This CDR3 has 13 amino acids. Germline V CDR1 and CDR2: MRHNA, SNTAGT. CDR3 protein: CASSAGPSGELFF.

The gene calls are TRBV5-8 and TRBJ1-1. CDR3 length equals 13 residues. CDR1 and CDR2 (germline): SGHTS, YDEGEE. The CDR3: CASSLVLNTEAFF.

This chain connects TRBV18 to TRBJ2-3. CDR1 is KGHSH and CDR2 is LQKENI in the germline V gene. This CDR3 is built from 13 residues. CDR3 sequence reads: CASSPTPTDTQYF.

The rearrangement uses TRBV12-3 or TRBV12-4 and TRBJ2-2; TCRdb proposes TRBD1, but this gene call is untestable without DNA. The CDR3 length is 16 residues. CDR3 loop: CASSPPGQGGFGELFF.

The rearrangement joins TRBV6-4 to TRBJ2-2; checking the TCRdb D call of TRBD1 is not possible without DNA. The germline V gene has CDR1 MRHNA and CDR2 SNTAGT. This CDR3 has 13 amino acids. CDR3 sequence reads: CASSGGGSGELFF.

The V call is TRBV6-5, the J call TRBJ2-7; checking the TCRdb D call of TRBD2 is not possible without DNA. Germline lookup yields CDR1 MNHEY and CDR2 SVGAGI. This CDR3 region has 12 residues. The CDR3 is CASSYFGGEQYF.

V gene TRBV15 combines with J gene TRBJ2-1; there is no DNA to check the TCRdb D call of TRBD2. The CDR3 sequence is 19 residues long. Germline V gene data show CDR1 as LNHNV and CDR2 as YYDKDF (reference sequence). This chain's CDR3 is CATSRGPGTSGSSYNEQFF.

The chain employs TRBV6-1 and TRBJ1-3. Germline V CDR1 and CDR2: MNHNS, SASEGT. The CDR3 spans 15 residues. The CDR3 here is CASSPPEGTGNTIYF.

This chain uses TRBV20-1 with TRBJ2-3; TCRdb reports TRBD1, a call that lacks DNA to check it against. The CDR3 is made up of 17 amino acids. In germline, CDR1 is DFQATT, CDR2 SNEGSKA (reference sequence). The CDR3 reads CSAREQGGTEITDTQYF.

The V and J genes are TRBV7-8 and TRBJ2-4; TCRdb returns TRBD1, unconfirmable since there is no DNA. The length of the CDR3 is 14 residues. CDR1 is SGHVS and CDR2 is FQNEAQ in the germline V gene. The CDR3 protein is CASSATGKENIQYF.

The chain recombines TRBV7-6 with TRBJ1-2; the D call from TCRdb, TRBD1, cannot be confirmed without DNA. The CDR3 is 13 residues long. Germline CDR1 SGHVS, CDR2 FNYEAQ. CDR3: CASSRQGGEGYTF.